This T cell receptor (beta chain) was sequenced in a study of shared clonotypes between healthy human individuals. Overall study findings and caveats: Sequencing of the sorted subsets was shown by rarefaction to be incomplete despite large depth.

Naive CD8 cells comprised CD45RO-negative, CCR7-positively selected cells, excluding terminally differentiated effector memory CD45RA+ cells. For this clone: Its cognate antigen is unknown.

V lost 4 bases to trimming and J lost 6 bases; unmatched junction nucleotides: 19. In germline, CDR1 is SEHNR, CDR2 FQNEAQ (reference sequence). The CDR3 has 19 residues. Measured with immunoSEQ multiplex PCR; TCRdb has only the in-frame clones, and not every one. Here the sample spans around 600,000 clones, about 98% being singletons. This receptor was taken from a man in his thirties or forties in good health. The chain is built from TRBV7-9 and TRBJ2-7; 12 positions agree with TRBD1. The sequenced sample consisted of naive CD8+ T cells sorted from blood. DNA for the CDR3: TGTGCCAGCAGCTCCCTTATTCTTCCTTCCGGGACAGGGGGCAGCGAGCAGTACTTC. Protein product: CASSSLILPSGTGGSEQYF.